Below are 31 T cell receptor beta chains sequenced from a single sample in a study of siplizumab effects on memory and regulatory T cells. Using immunoSEQ multiplex PCR, the repertoire was profiled, and TCRdb retains in-frame clones only, with some absent. Among about 100,000 clones, approximately 92% were seen once, and the ten largest hold roughly 0.16%. Sequencing was done on a sample of CD4+ T cells sorted from blood. All receptors derive from a human donor in good health.

The genes are TRBV19 and TRBJ2-3; 10 bases map to TRBD2. CDR1 is LNHDA, CDR2 SQIVND, per germline (reference sequence). J gave up 4 bases and V 6 bases, and 7 bases lay outside the gene matches. The CDR3 consists of 15 residues. In nucleotides, the CDR3 is TGTGCCAGTAGGGAGCTGAGCGGGGGGGCAGATACGCAGTATTTT. Its protein is CASRELSGGADTQYF.

The chain uses TRBV11-2 and TRBJ2-7, with 10 nucleotides matching TRBD2. The germline CDR1 and CDR2 sequences are SGHAT and FQNNGV. V lost 4 bases, J lost 6 bases, and 9 bases stayed unmatched. The CDR3 consists of 15 residues. The CDR3 protein is CASSSSGGAFPEQYF. In nucleotides, the CDR3 is TGTGCCAGCAGCTCGAGCGGGGGGGCTTTCCCCGAGCAGTACTTC.

The chain employs TRBV27 and TRBJ1-1; D is perhaps TRBD1 (6 bases). The CDR3 length is 13 residues. Germline CDR1 reads MNHEY; CDR2 reads SMNVEV (reference sequence). V was clipped by 6 bases and J by 5 bases, with 13 bases between them. CDR3 sequence: CASRFRGGTEAFF. DNA of the CDR3: TGTGCCAGCAGATTCAGGGGTGGGACTGAAGCTTTCTTT.

About this clone: The same CDR3 can be traced to other DNA sequences in this sample. CDR3 region: CASSPVQETQYF. The CDR3 region has the DNA TGTGCCAGCTCACCTGTTCAAGAGACCCAGTACTTC. This chain uses TRBV18 with TRBJ2-5; D not certain. CDR3 length: 12 residues. V dropped 3 bases and J dropped 2 bases, with 4 bases sitting between them. Per the germline V gene, CDR1 is KGHSH and CDR2 is LQKENI.

The chain combines TRBV6-5 with TRBJ2-7; TRBD1 matches 11 bases. This CDR3 comprises 14 residues. The germline V gene has CDR1 MNHEY and CDR2 SVGAGI. V gave up 6 bases and J gave up 3 bases; unmatched junction bases: 4. The CDR3 loop reads CASRRDRGSYEQYF. In DNA, the CDR3 is TGTGCCAGCAGACGGGACAGGGGGAGCTACGAGCAGTACTTC.

The chain combines TRBV10-3 with TRBJ2-7, with 12 bases identical to TRBD1. This CDR3 has 15 amino acids. CDR1 ENHRY and CDR2 SYGVKD come from the germline V gene. The J segment lost 2 bases and the V segment lost 8 bases, leaving 7 bases of the junction unmatched. Here the CDR3 DNA reads TGTGCCATCGCACCGGGACAGGGGGCACCCTACGAGCAGTACTTC. Protein: CAIAPGQGAPYEQYF.

CDR3: CASSSGGGGEETQYF. CDR3 nucleotides: TGCGCCAGCAGCAGCGGAGGGGGCGGGGAAGAGACCCAGTACTTC. This chain uses TRBV5-1 with TRBJ2-5; D perhaps matches TRBD1 (7 bases). In germline, CDR1 is SGHRS, CDR2 YFSETQ. Trimming shortened V by 4 bases and J by 3 bases, and 16 bases separated the two germline ends. This CDR3 comprises 15 residues.

This chain connects TRBV7-9 to TRBJ2-7; D gene ambiguous. The CDR3 sequence is 11 residues long. V lost 5 bases and J lost 7, with 9 bases in between. Looked up from germline, CDR1 is SEHNR and CDR2 is FQNEAQ (reference sequence). CDR3 amino acids: CASSQSEEQYF. The CDR3 nucleotides read TGTGCCAGCAGCCAGTCGGAGGAGCAGTACTTC. Complete variable domain (other parts from reference TRBV7-9 and TRBJ2-7): DTGVSQNPRHKITKRGQNVTFRCDPISEHNRLYWYRQTLGQGPEFLTYFQNEAQLEKSRLLSDRFSAERPKGSFSTLEIQRTEQGDSAMYLCASSQSEEQYFGPGTRLTVT.

The V gene is TRBV5-1, the J gene TRBJ2-1; 14 positions agree with TRBD2. The CDR3 has 18 amino acids. CDR1 and CDR2 from the germline V gene are SGHRS and YFSETQ. V shed 3 bases and J 8 bases; nucleotides not matched to a gene: 13. The CDR3, as DNA: TGCGCCAGCAGCTCCGGACCCCGACTAGCGGGGGGGAGGGATGAGCAGTTCTTC. Its protein product is CASSSGPRLAGGRDEQFF.

The chain uses TRBV7-3 and TRBJ2-3; 9 bases fit TRBD2. The V segment lost 0 bases and the J segment 6 bases; nucleotides outside the gene matches: 4. Per germline, CDR1 SGHTA and CDR2 FQGTGA. This CDR3 is built from 15 residues. CDR3 in amino acids: CASSLTGTSSDTQYF. As DNA, the CDR3 is TGTGCCAGCAGCTTAACGGGGACTAGCAGCGATACGCAGTATTTT.

This sequence joins TRBV14 and TRBJ1-6; no clear D gene. CDR3 length: 14 residues. With 2 bases removed from V and 10 bases from J, the gap between germline ends came to 12 bases. The V gene's germline CDR1 is SGHDN and CDR2 FVKESK. In DNA, the CDR3 is TGTGCCAGCAGCCAACAAATAGATCTCTCACCCCTCCACTTT. It specifies CASSQQIDLSPLHF.

The chain is built from TRBV6-4 and TRBJ2-6; D not resolved. Trimming took 7 bases from V and 0 from J, leaving 16 bases between them. Germline CDR1 is MRHNA and CDR2 is SNTAGT. This CDR3 contains 17 residues. CDR3 in amino acids: CASTAEATVSGANVLTF. In DNA, the CDR3 is TGTGCCAGCACGGCGGAAGCCACGGTCTCTGGGGCCAACGTCCTGACTTTC.

This CDR3 reads CASSLGGGSNSPLHF. CDR3 sequence (DNA): TGTGCCAGCAGCTTGGGAGGGGGGAGTAATTCACCCCTCCACTTT. The chain links TRBV5-4 to TRBJ1-6; TRBD1 is a possible D gene (6 bases). The V end was cut by 0 bases, the J end by 6 bases, with 10 bases between. CDR3 length equals 15 residues. Germline V gene data show CDR1 as SGHNT and CDR2 as YYREEE (reference sequence).

V gene TRBV7-6 combines with J gene TRBJ2-7, with D possibly TRBD2 on 6 matching bases. Germline lookup yields CDR1 SGHVS and CDR2 FNYEAQ. V lost 11 bases and J 3 bases, leaving 14 bases between the germline ends. The CDR3 is 12 amino acids. The CDR3 nucleotides are TGTGCCCCACGGAGGGGACTCTACGAGCAGTACTTC. Amino acid sequence: CAPRRGLYEQYF.

This chain links TRBV28 with TRBJ1-6; D remains unclear. The germline V gene has CDR1 MDHEN and CDR2 SYDVKM. This CDR3 has 14 residues. V shed 7 bases and J shed 6 bases, with 13 bases lying between them. The CDR3 spells CASTTPNVNSPLHF. In DNA form, the CDR3 reads TGTGCCAGCACAACCCCCAACGTTAATTCACCCCTCCACTTT.

This clone was seen just once. The V call is TRBV12-5, the J call TRBJ2-2, with a possible D match to TRBD1 (6 bases). Germline loops: CDR1 LGHNT, CDR2 FRNRAP. V was cut by 7 bases and J by 3 bases, with 15 bases left in between. The CDR3 runs to 15 residues. The CDR3 bases are TGTGCTAGTGCCGCAAGGGGGACGGACACCGGGGAGCTGTTTTTT. Residues: CASAARGTDTGELFF.

The rearrangement links TRBV4-3 to TRBJ1-2; D might be TRBD1 (5 bases). Per germline, CDR1 LGHNA and CDR2 YSLEER. The CDR3 spans 14 residues. Between the trimmed V and J ends, which lost 2 bases and 3 bases, there was a span of 10 bases. CDR3 in DNA: TGCGCCAGCAGCCAACGCCTGGGGGACTATGGCTACACCTTC. Translation: CASSQRLGDYGYTF.

The chain has TRBV4-1 and TRBJ1-3, with 7 positions matching TRBD1. J lost 0 bases, V lost 3 bases, and 2 bases had no gene match. Looked up from germline, CDR1 is MGHRA and CDR2 is YSYEKL. CDR3 length equals 15 residues. The CDR3 is CASSQGQFSGNTIYF. The CDR3 coding sequence is TGCGCCAGCAGCCAGGGACAGTTCTCTGGAAACACCATATATTTT.

This chain joins TRBV28 and TRBJ2-7; possibly TRBD2 for D (5 bases). Germline V lookup: CDR1 MDHEN, CDR2 SYDVKM. This CDR3 is built from 15 residues. V lost 5 bases and J lost 2, with 16 bases in between. The CDR3 nucleotides read TGTGCCAGCAGTACCCCGGAGGAGAATCCCTACGAGCAGTACTTC. This codes for CASSTPEENPYEQYF.

The chain joins TRBV27 to TRBJ2-7; D possibly matches TRBD1 or TRBD2 (5 bases each). There are 15 residues in the CDR3. Germline assignment: CDR1 MNHEY and CDR2 SMNVEV (reference sequence). The V gene lost 8 bases and the J gene lost 0 bases, with 17 bases spanning the gap. The CDR3 DNA follows: TGTGCCAGCTATAGTAGGGGCGCGGGCTCCTACGAGCAGTACTTC. Encoded protein: CASYSRGAGSYEQYF.

This rearrangement joins TRBV5-6 to TRBJ1-4; 9 bases agree with TRBD1. This CDR3 is built from 14 residues. Germline V lookup: CDR1 SGHDT, CDR2 YYEEEE. The ends lost 4 bases at V and 6 bases at J; junction bases unmatched: 4. CDR3 sequence: CASSEGQGYEKLFF. CDR3 coding DNA: TGTGCCAGCAGCGAGGGACAGGGTTATGAAAAACTGTTTTTT. Using reference TRBV5-6 and TRBJ1-4 for the parts outside the CDR3, the full variable domain is DAGVTQSPTHLIKTRGQQVTLRCSPKSGHDTVSWYQQALGQGPQFIFQYYEEEERQRGNFPDRFSGHQFPNYSSELNVNALLLGDSALYLCASSEGQGYEKLFFGSGTQLSVL.

The chain has TRBV29-1 and TRBJ2-5; perhaps TRBD1 as D (5 bases). Germline V gene data show CDR1 as SQVTM and CDR2 as ANQGSEA. The length of the CDR3 is 13 residues. CDR3 nucleotides: TGCACCATTTCCCAGGGATCGCAGGAGACCCAGTACTTC. This sequence encodes CTISQGSQETQYF.

The V gene is TRBV7-9, the J gene TRBJ2-1; a weak D match, TRBD1 (5 bases). Germline CDR1 and CDR2: SEHNR and FQNEAQ (reference sequence). V gave up 5 bases and J gave up 6 bases, with 11 bases separating them. CDR3 length: 13 amino acids. CDR3 sequence (DNA): TGTGCCAGCAGCAAGGGGCAGTTCAATGAGCAGTTCTTC. This translates into CASSKGQFNEQFF.

The chain recombines TRBV10-3 with TRBJ2-5; D call uncertain. From germline, CDR1 is ENHRY and CDR2 SYGVKD. Trimming cost V 2 bases and J 7 bases, with 11 bases left between them. The CDR3 runs 13 residues. Here the CDR3 DNA reads TGTGCCATCAGTGAGGGTAGTGGCACGACCCAGTACTTC. Protein sequence: CAISEGSGTTQYF.

The chain uses TRBV5-1 and TRBJ2-7; D is possibly TRBD2 (6 bases). Looked up from germline, CDR1 is SGHRS and CDR2 is YFSETQ. The CDR3 runs 16 residues. V lost 0 bases and J 5 bases, leaving 18 bases between the germline ends. The CDR3 is CASSLGEVLRANEQYF. In DNA form, the CDR3 reads TGCGCCAGCAGCTTGGGGGAGGTGCTCAGGGCGAACGAGCAGTACTTC.

The V call is TRBV11-3, the J call TRBJ1-1; 8 bases are shared with TRBD1. The J segment lost 6 bases and the V segment lost 7 bases, leaving 7 bases of the junction unmatched. This CDR3 region has 13 residues. Germline CDR1 and CDR2: SGHNT and YENEEA. Here the CDR3 DNA reads TGTGCCAGCACACCACAGGGGGAGGCTGAAGCTTTCTTT. Its translation is CASTPQGEAEAFF.

The V and J genes are TRBV14 and TRBJ2-3, with TRBD1 identical over 9 bases. The CDR3 length is 20 residues. From germline, CDR1 is SGHDN and CDR2 FVKESK. Unmatched junction bases numbered 18, after V lost 5 bases and J lost 0 bases. CDR3 loop: CASSGGAGTGLPLSTDTQYF. Here the CDR3 DNA reads TGTGCCAGCAGCGGAGGGGCCGGGACAGGGCTCCCCCTTAGCACAGATACGCAGTATTTT.

This clone was observed once. The V call is TRBV6-6, the J call TRBJ1-2; D unresolved. Trimming pared 0 bases from V and 8 bases from J, leaving 7 bases between. Looked up from germline, CDR1 is MNHNY and CDR2 is SVGAGI (reference sequence). The CDR3 loop spans 12 amino acids. The CDR3 DNA is TGTGCCAGCAGTTACTCGCAAGCGGGCTACACCTTC. Its protein is CASSYSQAGYTF.

This clone showed up just once. This sequence joins TRBV9 and TRBJ2-5, with D unclear. Germline CDR1 and CDR2: SGDLS and YYNGEE. Trimming took off 0 bases at V and 3 bases at J, with 3 bases between the two ends. The CDR3 consists of 12 residues. The CDR3 loop is CASSVVEETQYF. The CDR3, as DNA: TGTGCCAGCAGCGTAGTAGAAGAGACCCAGTACTTC.

V usage is TRBV2 and J usage is TRBJ2-1, with 11 positions matching TRBD1. V trimming: 4 bases; J trimming: 7 bases; junction bases outside the gene matches: 6. Germline loops: CDR1 SNHLY, CDR2 FYNNEI. The CDR3 loop spans 15 amino acids. CDR3 residues: CASSVGQGARNEQFF. Written as DNA, the CDR3 is TGTGCCAGCAGTGTAGGACAGGGGGCAAGAAATGAGCAGTTCTTC.

The chain recombines TRBV5-4 with TRBJ2-7, with D unresolved. Trimming took off 2 bases at V and 1 base at J, with 1 base between the two ends. Germline V gene lookup returns CDR1 SGHNT and CDR2 YYREEE (reference sequence). CDR3 length: 11 amino acids. CDR3 nucleotides: TGTGCCAGCAGCTTTTCCTACGAGCAGTACTTC. This codes for CASSFSYEQYF.